This TCR beta chain is drawn from a study of CD8 T cells in ankylosing spondylitis (dated by TCRdb to the late 2010s). In the study overall: To find TCR variants linked to disease, the study profiled T cell receptor beta repertoires in ankylosing spondylitis patients and healthy donors. The full study cohort was made up of 25 ankylosing spondylitis patients and fewer than 120 healthy donors. Samples of peripheral blood were taken, and for ankylosing spondylitis patients, synovial fluid was collected as well.

Comment on this clonotype: Its antigen is still unknown. No much larger clone exists at a distance of one base, and base qualities are not known.

The research as a whole found: The disease-linked clones had a CD8+ phenotype and were found at relatively low frequencies in peripheral blood. Blood from ankylosing spondylitis patients appeared to be characterized by a TCR beta motif composed of about eight highly homologous amino acid variants. The disease-linked clones were reported to be significantly enriched in matched synovial fluid samples from ankylosing spondylitis patients. Some of the motif variants had been reported before in the synovial fluid and blood of reactive arthritis patients, a finding that suggests common disease-initiation mechanisms.

The sequencer was an Illumina HiSeq 2500. Quantitative 5'-RACE with molecular barcodes was the method used to prepare the TCR beta libraries. The published analysis was carried out like this. To identify disease-linked TCR variants, a new computational method was used, one built on a probabilistic model of VDJ rearrangement. In TCRdb, the public reads were trimmed at Q25 with fastp and aligned with MiXCR, with productive beta chains retained. Merged by CDR3 protein, the rows form single entries marked with the most common genes and DNA. The V and J calls were determined by TCRdb, not by the authors. A total of 700,000 to 1,000,000 distinct CDR3 sequences appear in this sample, 10% to 15% of them only once. The ten largest make up 0.51% of the sample. The germline V gene provides CDR1 SGHRS and CDR2 YFSETQ. V and J lose 0 bases and 4 bases, and a span of 14 bases separates them. From the cysteine through the phenylalanine, the CDR3 covers 15 amino acids. Only the CDR3 part of the read is kept: 45 bases, read in frame from the first base.

The sequence derives from a male donor with ankylosing spondylitis. Recombination connected TRBV5-1 to TRBJ2-7; tentative D gene TRBD2, with 5 bases matching. Sequenced material: blood, either unsorted or a sorted T cell fraction (not recorded which). The bases read TGCGCCAGCAGCTTGGGTCCCTACAGCGGTTACGAGCAGTACTTC. The resulting protein is CASSLGPYSGYEQYF.